Listed here are 5 T cell receptor beta chains from one sample, sequenced in a study of shared clonotypes between healthy human individuals. Data came from immunoSEQ multiplex PCR; TCRdb stores just in-frame clones and leaves some out. Altogether over 1.4 million clones are present, roughly 96% being singletons, with the ten largest covering about 1%. Sequencing input: naive CD4+ T cells sorted from blood. Subset denoted: CD45RA+ positively selected. These receptors came from a man under 40 in good health.

This clone was seen a single time. One junction end disagrees with the germline gene, perhaps due to a read error. The chain has TRBV4-1 and TRBJ2-7; possibly TRBD1 for D (6 bases). This CDR3 spans 16 amino acids. Germline V CDR1 and CDR2: MGHRA, YSYEKL. DNA for the CDR3: TGCGCCAGCAGCCAAGATTTTCGGACAGAGACCTACGGGCAGTACTTC. This encodes CASSQDFRTETYGQYF.

The chain recombines TRBV28 with TRBJ2-5; D is unresolved. The germline V and J ends were trimmed by 5 bases and 2 bases, with 6 bases remaining between them. CDR1 and CDR2 from the germline V gene are MDHEN and SYDVKM. The CDR3 runs to 12 residues. The chain's CDR3 is CASSGVQETQYF. In DNA form, the CDR3 reads TGTGCCAGCAGTGGGGTTCAAGAGACCCAGTACTTC.

The chain is built from TRBV6-1 and TRBJ2-7, with a tentative D call TRBD2 (5 bases). The length of the CDR3 is 11 residues. The V gene lost 11 bases and the J gene lost 3 bases, with 11 bases spanning the gap. Germline V gene data show CDR1 as MNHNS and CDR2 as SASEGT. The CDR3 protein is CAADSDYEQYF. In DNA, the CDR3 is TGTGCCGCAGATAGCGACTACGAGCAGTACTTC.

As regards this clone: Relative to the germline gene, one junction end is altered; a read error may explain this. This CDR3 is also generated by other DNA sequences in the sample. The chain employs TRBV7-2 and TRBJ2-3, with D possibly TRBD1 on 5 matching bases. From germline, CDR1 is SGHTA and CDR2 FQGNSA. The CDR3 covers 13 residues. The CDR3: CASSLGGTDTQYF. For the CDR3, the DNA is TGTGCCAGCAGTTTAGGGGGCACAGATACGCAGTATTTT.

The J gene is TRBJ1-4, the V gene TRBV7-9; 12 bases line up with TRBD1. This CDR3 region has 15 residues. Germline V gives CDR1 SEHNR, CDR2 FQNEAQ (reference sequence). The J segment lost 8 bases and the V segment lost 5 bases, leaving 6 bases of the junction unmatched. The CDR3 here is CASSVGTGGGEKLFF. The CDR3 nucleotides read TGTGCCAGCAGCGTCGGGACAGGGGGCGGCGAAAAACTGTTTTTT.